The T cell receptor beta chain under discussion was sequenced for a study of cytomegalovirus exposure and HLA in healthy donors (dated by TCRdb to between 2016 and 2019). Regarding the complete study: An earlier analysis of approximately 550 of the donors reported more than 250 Gb of sequence data and 117 million unique TCR beta sequences from some 180 million T cells. Of the 300 to 500 genotyped donors, roughly 76% were placed in the genetic ancestry cluster associated with self-reported Caucasian donors. The study combined high-throughput TCR immunosequencing, statistical association of individual TCRs with disease status, and machine learning to predict cytomegalovirus infection status. Rather than drawing on any new phenotypic data, the later analysis identified candidate immune exposures from TCR beta sequences and the way those sequences occurred across donors. The T cell repertoires of some 670 subjects were profiled by immunosequencing and related to cytomegalovirus serostatus. In an earlier analysis of several hundred of the donors, high-throughput TCR beta sequencing was used to judge whether each TCR beta V gene segment behaved as functional or pseudogenic. Among 300 to 500 genotyped donors of the cohort, an average of approximately 200,000 unique TCR beta nucleotide sequences was sequenced per donor, of which about 19% were non-productive. Donor age, sex, ethnicity and CMV serostatus were compiled alongside the repertoire data. HLA typing covered class I and class II loci at four-digit resolution. The study was designed to test whether signatures of past pathogen exposure could be identified by cataloging public T cell receptors. Because of strong linkage in the cohort, roughly five DR-DQ haplotypes were treated as single units for association and clustering. In a later genetic analysis, genome-wide SNP genotypes for about three fifths of the roughly 670 donors were used, and that subset was treated as a discovery cohort. In addition to the first cohort of 650 to 800 subjects, a separate validation cohort of approximately 110 different subjects was used. A later analysis re-examined previously published TCR beta repertoires from about 670 donors and added high-resolution HLA genotyping to investigate patterns of TCR occurrence. An early release that covered fewer than 750 HLA-typed donors contained approximately 300 gigabases of sequencing data and 70 million to 100 million unique TCR sequences. The number of donors typed differed by locus, with about 629-640 for A, B, C, DRB1 and DQB1, around 500 for DQA1, 606 for DPA1, and around 460 for DPB1. All discovery cohort repertoires had been generated on a single sequencing platform.

Beyond this particular receptor, the publication reports: Immune exposure information for the cohort was limited to CMV serostatus. A later analysis found that TCR association rates varied across HLA loci, with DRB1 alleles showing the most associated TCRs and HLA-C alleles the fewest. Broadly in line with IMGT annotations, most TCR beta V segments showed up in productive rearrangements about 87% or about 30% of the time in an earlier analysis of 450 to 600 of the donors. The sequencing pipeline was judged likely to have produced a cluster of highly shared sequence variants as a technical artifact. A further reported finding was that TCR beta sequences accurately predicted the HLA-A and HLA-B alleles for most subjects in the first cohort. Most TCR sequences were seen in very few donors, while some public TCRs were found in many individuals. This cohort had only TCR beta chains sequenced, and the lack of alpha or paired-chain data limited which features could be detected. Because some donors lacked HLA typing at each locus, the association tests relied only on the typed subset. In a later analysis, most CMV-associated TCR beta chains were found to appear HLA-restricted, with HLA associations seemingly driven largely by CMV exposure. Correlated functional status among segregating V segments might reflect linkage disequilibrium, but an unknown experimental factor could not be ruled out. Sequencing depth was assumed to be roughly uniform across donors in the presence/absence analyses, though that assumption may not hold. Assigning TCR associations to individual alleles was difficult when HLA alleles, especially DR and DQ, strongly co-occurred. Over 15 rarely observed V segments, including chromosome 9 orphons, were excluded from the earlier analysis of just under 600 of the donors because counts were too low. A few of the identified cytomegalovirus-associated TCR beta chains were confirmed in vitro to be specific for cytomegalovirus antigens. It was suggested by the authors that the approach could potentially be generalized to other disease states and immunological phenotypes. In the study, roughly 160 TCR beta chains were listed as associated with cytomegalovirus. According to a later analysis, parvovirus B19, influenza, CMV and Epstein-Barr virus appeared linked to several top co-occurrence clusters. A later genetic analysis reported fewer N-insertions in productive TCRs among donors in an Asian-associated ancestry cluster than the approximately 670-donor mean. In a later analysis, HLA-associated TCR beta chains showed more clonal expansion and lower generation probabilities than non-associated chains that were equally common. Some IMGT-functional V segments, including TRBV6-2 and TRBV6-3, could not be distinguished by the 87-base-pair reads and were therefore excluded. In a later genetic analysis, a missense DCLRE1C variant was associated with V-gene and J-gene trimming of TCR beta chains, and the association was replicated in an independent cohort. At a false discovery rate of 0.05, a later analysis linked around 15,000 TCR beta sequences to specific HLA alleles. In both the original and validation cohorts, the classifier was reported to diagnose cytomegalovirus status with high specificity and sensitivity.

The germline V gene gives CDR1 as SGHTA and CDR2 as FQGNSA. Germline trimming: 3 bases from V, 2 bases from J; junction bases outside gene matches: 5. Including cysteine and phenylalanine, the CDR3 has 16 amino acids. The CDR3 DNA has 48 bases and is translated from base 1. The cohort was made up of approximately 670 healthy bone marrow donors. All cohort members were sampled while nominally healthy, although unrecorded immune exposures were likely present. The donor tested CMV seronegative and was one of the 352 seronegative cohort members. A peripheral blood sample was provided by each donor, and peripheral blood mononuclear cells were used for TCR beta sequencing. Genomic DNA extraction from the blood cell samples was performed with the Qiagen DNeasy Blood Extraction Kit. In the case of this clone: The clone's antigen remains unknown. One base away there is no much larger clone; base qualities are not given.

The protocol used for the library was the immunoSEQ multiplex PCR assay. For the multiplex PCR, a mixture combining 60 forward primers for TCR Vbeta segments and 13 reverse primers for TCR Jbeta segments was used. A multiplex PCR assay on genomic DNA amplified the CDR3 region of rearranged TCR beta genes. On the Illumina HiSeq System, the amplified TCR beta libraries were sequenced as 87-base-pair reads. From the authors' description of their analysis: A later analysis counted about 82 million unique TCR beta chains across the 550 to 800 repertoires, and roughly 11 million of these chains were shared by at least two donors. To remove PCR and sequencing errors, raw reads were error-corrected and collapsed into unique sequences using a nearest-neighbor algorithm that merged closely related sequences. CDR3 sequences were aligned to IMGT reference sequences to assign V, D and J gene segments. Each retained sequence needed at least a six-nucleotide match to both a V gene segment and a J gene segment. Rearrangements were called productive when the CDR3 lacked stop codons and stayed in frame with V and J; all others were non-productive. Following IMGT convention, CDR3 was defined as the stretch from the second conserved V-encoded cysteine to the conserved J-encoded phenylalanine. Sequences without an unambiguous match to a single V gene segment were excluded from the earlier analysis of 450 to 750 of the donors. In an earlier analysis of around 600 of the donors, V segments were called functional above 56.7% productive rearrangements and were called segregating when the between-donor standard deviation exceeded 5%. A statistical classification framework was developed to diagnose cytomegalovirus status using the catalog of TCR beta chain sequences. In a later analysis, V and J genes were assigned by comparing TCR nucleotide sequences against IMGT/GENE-DB human TR gene sequences. A later analysis assigned CDR3 sequences and most-parsimonious VDJ recombination scenarios with the TCRdist pipeline. In a later analysis, each TCR beta chain was defined by its CDR3 amino acid sequence together with its V-gene family, and reads without a unique V-gene family were excluded. In a later analysis, 550 to 650 highly shared, low-generation-probability nucleotide sequences were removed to address suspected cross-contamination and a sequencing artifact. In a later analysis, a clonal expansion index for each public chain was calculated from normalized within-repertoire ranks of inferred template counts. A later analysis computed generation probabilities with a VDJ recombination model fitted to out-of-frame rearrangements, and checked the results against IGoR. Hypergeometric tests were used in a later analysis to score TCR-TCR, TCR-HLA and TCR-CMV co-occurrence, with a repertoire-size bias correction applied to the TCR pairs. To estimate false discovery rates, a later analysis permuted the HLA or CMV assignments 20 times. In a later analysis, co-occurring TCRs were grouped using DBSCAN, and TCRdist sequence similarity was added for clustering within HLA-allele-positive subsets. Repertoires with fewer than 30,000 or more than 120,000 public chains were left out of co-occurrence clustering, as were a few repertoires with anomalous nucleotide sharing. TCRdb re-hosts the immuneACCESS table, in-frame sequences only. Its copies lack some clones; in the studies checked, an unresolved V gene accounts for under half of them, and the cause for the rest is not known. That table gives V, J and clone size, and the DNA gave D and trimming. A total of 180,000 or so clones appear in this sample, 60% to 85% of them only once. The ten largest make up about 1.6% of the sample.

This clonotype was obtained from a man younger than 35 in good health and CMV-seronegative. Source material: PBMCs. This sequence uses TRBV7-2 and TRBJ2-2, with TRBD2 identical over 8 junction bases. The nucleotides are TGTGCCAGCAGCTTGGGTAGCGGGGTTAACACCGGGGAGCTGTTTTTT. Its coded protein is CASSLGSGVNTGELFF.